Below, 18 T cell receptor beta chains from the same sample are listed, as sequenced in a study of response to subunit inactivated influenza vaccine. One entry per CDR3 protein results from TCRdb running MiXCR on the RT-PCR reads. The repertoire consists of roughly 550,000 distinct CDR3 sequences, with roughly a quarter occurring once and the leading ten covering 2.5% to 3%. The data were also submitted as part of a second study, on T cells expressing NK-cell markers. This second study says: Researchers built TCR beta cDNA using 5'RACE template switching with UMIs.

The input for sequencing was CD4+ T cells sorted from PBMCs, taken roughly 13 days after vaccination. The source is a man aged 50-59 years who received an inactivated influenza vaccine.

Only a few counts were recorded for this clonotype. The chain uses TRBV20-1 and TRBJ1-2; D might be TRBD1 (5 bases). In germline, CDR1 is DFQATT, CDR2 SNEGSKA (reference sequence). The CDR3 contains 11 residues. V shed 5 bases and J shed 5 bases, with 9 bases lying between them. The CDR3 spells CSAGWGYGYTF. DNA of the CDR3: TGCAGTGCTGGGTGGGGGTATGGCTACACCTTC.

The table lists this clonotype with a few counts. J is TRBJ1-1 and V is TRBV7-2, with a tentative D call TRBD1 (5 bases). The ends were cut back, 6 bases at V and 10 bases at J, with 12 bases in the middle. The CDR3 totals 11 residues. Germline values: CDR1 SGHTA, CDR2 FQGNSA. CDR3 sequence (DNA): TGTGCCAGCAGTTCCCACAGGACAGCTTTCTTT. Translating gives CASSSHRTAFF.

CDR3 in DNA: TGCAGTGCTAAGGGACGACCGTCCTACGAGCAGTACTTC. Translation: CSAKGRPSYEQYF. The rearrangement links TRBV20-1 to TRBJ2-7; D may correspond to TRBD1 or TRBD2 (5 bases each). There are 13 residues in the CDR3. Germline-derived CDR1 and CDR2 are DFQATT and SNEGSKA (reference sequence). V dropped 4 bases and J dropped 1 base, with 11 bases sitting between them.

Ten or more counts support this clonotype. This chain joins TRBV5-6 and TRBJ2-1; TRBD1 is a possible D gene (6 bases). The germline V gene encodes CDR1 SGHDT and CDR2 YYEEEE. V lost 4 bases, J lost 10 bases, and 18 bases lay in between. CDR3 length equals 14 residues. The CDR3 region is CASSPNTGIGEQFF. CDR3 DNA: TGTGCCAGCAGCCCAAATACAGGGATCGGGGAGCAGTTCTTC.

The chain is built from TRBV20-1 and TRBJ1-2, with D uncertain. From germline, CDR1 is DFQATT and CDR2 SNEGSKA (reference sequence). V shed 6 bases and J shed 6 bases, with 17 bases lying between them. This CDR3 is built from 13 residues. CDR3 sequence reads: CSADPSNPDGYTF. The CDR3 DNA follows: TGCAGTGCCGACCCCAGCAACCCGGATGGCTACACCTTC.

This clonotype was recorded a few times. The CDR3: CSAILATDTQYF. The DNA of the CDR3 is TGCAGTGCTATACTAGCGACAGATACGCAGTATTTT. The gene calls are TRBV20-1 and TRBJ2-3, with 7 bases fitting TRBD2. Unmatched junction bases numbered 1, after V lost 4 bases and J lost 3 bases. Germline V gene data show CDR1 as DFQATT and CDR2 as SNEGSKA (reference sequence). The CDR3 has 12 residues.

This clonotype appeared a few times. CDR3 protein: CASSDRDRGRLSTEAFF. CDR3 DNA: TGTGCCAGCAGTGACCGGGACAGGGGGCGCTTGAGCACTGAAGCTTTCTTT. The V and J genes are TRBV25-1 and TRBJ1-1; 12 bases map to TRBD1. The germline V gene has CDR1 MGHDK and CDR2 SYGVNS. CDR3 length equals 17 residues. V lost 3 bases and J lost 4; bases outside the gene matches: 9.

The chain recombines TRBV3-1 with TRBJ2-3, with D possibly being TRBD2 (6 bases). Trimming pared 1 base from V and 3 bases from J, leaving 11 bases between. The CDR3 loop spans 15 amino acids. In germline, CDR1 is LGHDT, CDR2 YNNKEL (reference sequence). CDR3 protein: CASSQARGLTDTQYF. The CDR3 bases are TGTGCCAGCAGCCAAGCGCGGGGTCTGACAGATACGCAGTATTTT.

The rearrangement uses TRBV10-3 and TRBJ1-4; D ambiguous. CDR1 is ENHRY and CDR2 is SYGVKD in the germline V gene. Trimming removed 3 bases from V and 8 bases from J, with 16 bases in between. The CDR3 has 15 amino acids. As DNA, the CDR3 is TGTGCCATCAGTGATCCGAGGGAAGGAATCGAAAAACTGTTTTTT. Protein product: CAISDPREGIEKLFF.

The sample holds one count of this clonotype. The CDR3 nucleotides are TGTGCCAGCAGGACTAGGAGCACAGATACGCAGTATTTT. It is translated as CASRTRSTDTQYF. The chain couples TRBV6-2 or TRBV6-3 to TRBJ2-3; possibly TRBD2 for D (6 bases). Trimming shortened V by 6 bases and J by 0 bases, and 7 bases separated the two germline ends. This CDR3 has 13 amino acids. CDR1 is MNHEY, CDR2 SVGEGT, per germline.

This clonotype was detected only a few times. The J gene is TRBJ2-5, the V gene TRBV18; 13 nucleotides line up with TRBD2. This CDR3 has 16 amino acids. Germline V lookup: CDR1 KGHSH, CDR2 LQKENI. Unmatched junction bases numbered 3, after V lost 2 bases and J lost 3 bases. The chain's CDR3 is CASSPGGTSGEETQYF. The CDR3 bases are TGTGCCAGCTCACCAGGCGGGACTAGCGGGGAAGAGACCCAGTACTTC. Drawing the rest from reference TRBV18 and TRBJ2-5, the complete variable domain is NAGVMQNPRHLVRRRGQEARLRCSPMKGHSHVYWYRQLPEEGLKFMVYLQKENIIDESGMPKERFSAEFPKEGPSILRIQQVVRGDSAAYFCASSPGGTSGEETQYFGPGTRLLVL.

This clonotype was found a few times. V is TRBV20-1 and J is TRBJ1-1; D may be TRBD1 (5 bases). The CDR3 is made up of 14 amino acids. Germline assignment: CDR1 DFQATT and CDR2 SNEGSKA (reference sequence). V was pared by 4 bases and J by 5 bases, with 17 bases between. This CDR3 is CSAIWDLAGTEAFF. The CDR3 bases are TGCAGTGCTATATGGGACCTCGCCGGGACTGAAGCTTTCTTT.

This clonotype was seen only a few times. V gene TRBV3-1 combines with J gene TRBJ2-7, with TRBD2 matching over 13 bases. CDR1 and CDR2 from the germline V gene are LGHDT and YNNKEL (reference sequence). The CDR3 consists of 16 residues. The V segment lost 1 base and the J segment 4 bases; nucleotides outside the gene matches: 4. The CDR3 region is CASSQVGTSGKYEQYF. In DNA, the CDR3 is TGTGCCAGCAGCCAAGTAGGGACTAGCGGGAAATACGAGCAGTACTTC.

The chain employs TRBV5-5 and TRBJ2-1; TRBD1 is a possible D gene (5 bases). V lost 2 bases to trimming and J lost 6 bases, with 9 bases between them. Germline CDR1 is SGHKS and CDR2 is YYEKEE (reference sequence). The CDR3 totals 13 residues. The CDR3 nucleotides read TGTGCCAGCAGCTTTCCAGGGCGCAATGAGCAGTTCTTC. As protein: CASSFPGRNEQFF.

There are a few counts of this clonotype. The chain links TRBV5-1 to TRBJ1-1; no clear D gene. CDR1 SGHRS and CDR2 YFSETQ come from the germline V gene. Between the trimmed V and J ends, which lost 0 bases and 1 base, there was a span of 10 bases. The CDR3 sequence is 15 residues long. CDR3 coding DNA: TGCGCCAGCAGCTTGGATAGGGTGGGGAACACTGAAGCTTTCTTT. This codes for CASSLDRVGNTEAFF.

This chain connects TRBV27 to TRBJ2-6; D remains unclear. Trimming pared 6 bases from V and 2 bases from J, leaving 23 bases between. Germline V gives CDR1 MNHEY, CDR2 SMNVEV (reference sequence). There are 19 residues in the CDR3. CDR3 region: CASSRYGDLGSTGANVLTF. The CDR3 DNA reads as TGTGCCAGCAGCCGTTATGGAGATCTGGGAAGTACTGGGGCCAACGTCCTGACTTTC.

V and J are TRBV12-3 or TRBV12-4 and TRBJ2-3, with D perhaps matching TRBD1 (6 bases). The CDR3 has 15 residues. V gave up 4 bases and J gave up 0 bases, with 11 bases separating them. The CDR3 region has the DNA TGTGCCAGCAGTTCGGGACATCCAAGCACAGATACGCAGTATTTT. Translating gives CASSSGHPSTDTQYF.

This chain's CDR3 is CASSEAGVYGYTF. The DNA for the CDR3 is TGTGCCAGCAGTGAAGCAGGGGTTTATGGCTACACCTTC. The rearrangement joins TRBV6-1 to TRBJ1-2, with a possible D match to TRBD1 (5 bases). The V gene's germline CDR1 is MNHNS and CDR2 SASEGT. V was pared by 0 bases and J by 5 bases, with 7 bases between. The CDR3 is 13 amino acids.